What follows are 30 T cell receptor beta chains derived from one specimen sequenced in a study of OX40 agonist ivuxolimab in advanced cancers. Measured with immunoSEQ multiplex PCR; TCRdb has only the in-frame clones, and not every one. This table holds 82,000 or so clones, roughly 90% found once. Sequences were derived from CD4+ or CD8+ T cells sorted from blood, sampled in a trial of the OX40 agonist ivuxolimab. These TCRs come from an adult with an advanced solid tumor such as melanoma, head and neck, liver or kidney cancer.

This sequence joins TRBV18 and TRBJ2-3, with 12 bases aligning to TRBD2. Germline V lookup: CDR1 KGHSH, CDR2 LQKENI. The CDR3 is 16 amino acids. V shed 5 bases, J shed 0 bases, and the junction held 3 bases outside the gene matches. The CDR3 DNA reads TGTGCCAGCTCAGCCCTAGCGGGAGGGAGCACAGATACGCAGTATTTT. This encodes CASSALAGGSTDTQYF.

CDR3 in amino acids: CASSGGLFYEQYF. Here the CDR3 DNA reads TGTGCCAGCAGCGGCGGACTTTTCTACGAGCAGTACTTC. V and J are TRBV2 and TRBJ2-7, with D tentatively TRBD2 (5 bases). The germline gives CDR1 SNHLY, CDR2 FYNNEI. V was cut by 6 bases and J by 3 bases, with 12 bases left in between. CDR3 length: 13 amino acids.

The chain couples TRBV29-1 to TRBJ2-7; D might be TRBD1 (5 bases). Looked up from germline, CDR1 is SQVTM and CDR2 is ANQGSEA. This CDR3 has 14 amino acids. Trimming left V 4 bases short and J 4 bases short, with 17 bases between. CDR3 sequence (DNA): TGCAGCGTTGTCCAGCAGGGAAAGTTTTACGAGCAGTACTTC. This sequence encodes CSVVQQGKFYEQYF.

The chain is built from TRBV9 and TRBJ1-3; unclear D gene. The CDR3 runs 15 residues. Trimming took off 4 bases at V and 0 bases at J, with 11 bases between the two ends. Germline CDR1 and CDR2: SGDLS and YYNGEE. CDR3 DNA sequence: TGTGCCAGCAGCCGGGCAGGCACCTCTGGAAACACCATATATTTT. Its translation: CASSRAGTSGNTIYF.

This chain uses TRBV9 with TRBJ2-7; D might be TRBD2 (6 bases). V was pared by 0 bases and J by 6 bases, with 10 bases between. Per the germline V gene, CDR1 is SGDLS and CDR2 is YYNGEE. The CDR3 spans 13 residues. The CDR3 DNA reads TGTGCCAGCAGCGTAGGACCAGCGGGCGAGCAGTACTTC. Protein sequence: CASSVGPAGEQYF.

CDR3 coding DNA: TGTGCCATCAGTGAGTCTGGAGGGATGGGGGAGACCCAGTACTTC. Residues: CAISESGGMGETQYF. The chain combines TRBV10-3 with TRBJ2-5, with TRBD2 as a possible D gene (6 bases). Per the germline V gene, CDR1 is ENHRY and CDR2 is SYGVKD. The CDR3 runs to 15 residues. Between the trimmed V and J ends, which lost 0 bases and 5 bases, there was a span of 13 bases.

The V call is TRBV5-6, the J call TRBJ2-7; D is ambiguous. Germline-derived CDR1 and CDR2 are SGHDT and YYEEEE. V was cut by 1 base and J by 4 bases, with 6 bases left in between. The CDR3 runs to 12 residues. In nucleotides, the CDR3 is TGTGCCAGCAGCTTGTTTAGTTACGAGCAGTACTTC. It codes for CASSLFSYEQYF.

This chain uses TRBV5-1 with TRBJ2-1; D possibly corresponds to TRBD1 (6 bases). Trimming left V 0 bases short and J 10 bases short, with 11 bases between. Germline lookup yields CDR1 SGHRS and CDR2 YFSETQ. The CDR3 is 13 residues long. The CDR3 spells CASSLDREGEQFF. The CDR3, as DNA: TGCGCCAGCAGCTTGGACAGGGAAGGAGAGCAGTTCTTC.

The V gene is TRBV29-1, the J gene TRBJ2-3; weak D call: TRBD2 (6 bases). V was pared by 5 bases and J by 0 bases, with 9 bases between. CDR1 and CDR2 (germline): SQVTM, ANQGSEA. This CDR3 is 13 amino acids long. The DNA of the CDR3 is TGCAGCGTTCTTAGCGGTAGCACAGATACGCAGTATTTT. This encodes CSVLSGSTDTQYF.

The chain employs TRBV5-1 and TRBJ2-7; a weak D match, TRBD1 (7 bases). Trimming removed 4 bases at V and 2 bases at J, with 13 bases between. CDR1 and CDR2 (germline): SGHRS, YFSETQ. This CDR3 region has 14 residues. The DNA for the CDR3 is TGCGCCAGCAGCCCGGGGGACAGTGCCTACGAGCAGTACTTC. Residues: CASSPGDSAYEQYF.

This sequence joins TRBV5-6 and TRBJ2-1; 7 positions match TRBD2. Trimming cost V 3 bases and J 6 bases; bases outside gene matches: 6. Germline V lookup: CDR1 SGHDT, CDR2 YYEEEE. The CDR3 contains 14 residues. CDR3 DNA: TGTGCCAGCAGCTCCCCTAGCGGACCCAATGAGCAGTTCTTC. It specifies CASSSPSGPNEQFF.

J is TRBJ2-7 and V is TRBV19, with D perhaps TRBD1 (6 bases). Germline CDR1 reads LNHDA; CDR2 reads SQIVND (reference sequence). Trimming took off 4 bases at V and 6 bases at J, with 16 bases between the two ends. The CDR3 covers 14 residues. The CDR3: CASSNAGGSGEQYF. The CDR3 nucleotides are TGTGCCAGTAGTAACGCTGGGGGCTCAGGCGAGCAGTACTTC.

J is TRBJ2-7 and V is TRBV6-5, with 8 bases identical to TRBD1. Germline V gene lookup returns CDR1 MNHEY and CDR2 SVGAGI. V shed 2 bases and J 7 bases; nucleotides not matched to a gene: 7. The CDR3 extends over 14 amino acids. The CDR3 reads CASSYLQGGEEQYF. The CDR3, as DNA: TGTGCCAGCAGTTACCTACAGGGGGGAGAAGAGCAGTACTTC.

CDR3 DNA: TGTGCCAGCAGTAAACTCCGGGTGGAGAACACCGGGGAGCTGTTTTTT. Translating gives CASSKLRVENTGELFF. V and J are TRBV7-6 and TRBJ2-2; D not resolved. CDR1 and CDR2 from the germline V gene are SGHVS and FNYEAQ. Trimming pared 6 bases from V and 1 base from J, leaving 15 bases between. This CDR3 spans 16 amino acids.

This clone was found a few times. The V and J genes are TRBV9 and TRBJ2-7, with TRBD1 matching 9 bases. Germline assignment: CDR1 SGDLS and CDR2 YYNGEE. The CDR3 is 15 amino acids. V lost 0 bases and J lost 5; bases outside the gene matches: 6. The CDR3, as DNA: TGTGCCAGCAGCGTAGCTACAGGGGGCATCGACGAGCAGTACTTC. Translated, it gives CASSVATGGIDEQYF.

This chain connects TRBV19 to TRBJ2-1, with D perhaps TRBD1 (6 bases). V was trimmed by 7 bases and J by 4 bases, leaving 14 bases between them. This CDR3 spans 14 amino acids. Germline values: CDR1 LNHDA, CDR2 SQIVND (reference sequence). CDR3 in DNA: TGTGCCAGTACCCCGGACAGAAATTACAATGAGCAGTTCTTC. This gives the protein CASTPDRNYNEQFF.

This clone was recorded only once. The chain combines TRBV5-5 with TRBJ2-7, with D possibly TRBD1 on 5 matching bases. Trimming left V 0 bases short and J 2 bases short, with 15 bases between. Germline V CDR1 and CDR2: SGHKS, YYEKEE (reference sequence). CDR3 length equals 16 residues. The DNA of the CDR3 is TGTGCCAGCAGCTTGGTAGGGGCGACCTACCCCTACGAGCAGTACTTC. As protein: CASSLVGATYPYEQYF.

The chain carries TRBV11-2 and TRBJ1-2; a possible D gene is TRBD1 (6 bases). The CDR3 totals 18 residues. Trimming shortened V by 2 bases and J by 0 bases, and 19 bases separated the two germline ends. The germline gives CDR1 SGHAT, CDR2 FQNNGV. CDR3 in DNA: TGTGCCAGCAGCTTAATTCCCTCAACAGGGAGAGCTAACTATGGCTACACCTTC. This codes for CASSLIPSTGRANYGYTF.

The genes are TRBV19 and TRBJ2-3; D ambiguous. Germline V gives CDR1 LNHDA, CDR2 SQIVND (reference sequence). The V gene lost 5 bases and the J gene lost 0 bases, with 9 bases spanning the gap. The CDR3 consists of 14 residues. For the CDR3, the DNA is TGTGCCAGTAGTCCCAAACCCAGCACAGATACGCAGTATTTT. Translated: CASSPKPSTDTQYF.

The J gene is TRBJ2-2, the V gene TRBV5-1, with TRBD2 matching over 13 bases. This CDR3 is built from 17 residues. Germline CDR1 SGHRS, CDR2 YFSETQ. The V gene end was trimmed by 3 bases and the J gene end by 3 bases; junction bases not matched to a gene: 5. The CDR3 DNA sequence: TGCGCCAGCAGCTACGGACTAGCGGGAGTGCACACCGGGGAGCTGTTTTTT. This sequence encodes CASSYGLAGVHTGELFF.

This chain links TRBV11-2 with TRBJ1-1; maybe TRBD1 (5 bases). The CDR3 is made up of 13 amino acids. Germline V gene data show CDR1 as SGHAT and CDR2 as FQNNGV. Trimming shortened V by 3 bases and J by 2 bases, and 7 bases separated the two germline ends. The CDR3 here is CASSLGPNTEAFF. The CDR3 bases are TGTGCCAGCAGCTTGGGACCAAACACTGAAGCTTTCTTT. The variable domain in full, completed from reference TRBV11-2 and TRBJ1-1, reads EAGVAQSPRYKIIEKRQSVAFWCNPISGHATLYWYQQILGQGPKLLIQFQNNGVVDDSQLPKDRFSAERLKGVDSTLKIQPAKLEDSAVYLCASSLGPNTEAFFGQGTRLTVV.

The chain employs TRBV19 and TRBJ2-3; 12 bases align to TRBD2. Losses at the gene ends were 9 bases for V and 5 bases for J; bases not matched to a gene: 6. This CDR3 is built from 14 residues. Germline V gene lookup returns CDR1 LNHDA and CDR2 SQIVND (reference sequence). The CDR3 is CASRLAGDQDTQYF. CDR3 DNA sequence: TGTGCCAGCCGACTAGCGGGGGACCAAGATACGCAGTATTTT.

The chain couples TRBV27 to TRBJ2-7, with D unclear. CDR3 length equals 11 residues. The V gene's germline CDR1 is MNHEY and CDR2 SMNVEV (reference sequence). The ends were cut back, 4 bases at V and 0 bases at J, with 1 base in the middle. The CDR3 DNA reads as TGTGCCAGCAGTTCCTCCTACGAGCAGTACTTC. It specifies CASSSSYEQYF.

The rearrangement uses TRBV6-1 and TRBJ2-7, with TRBD1 matching 7 bases. Germline V lookup: CDR1 MNHNS, CDR2 SASEGT. This CDR3 region has 14 residues. V dropped 1 base and J dropped 6; count of bases not matched to a gene: 6. This CDR3 is CASSEGDSRGEQYF. DNA for the CDR3: TGTGCCAGCAGTGAAGGGGACAGCCGAGGCGAGCAGTACTTC.

This clone was detected once. The rearrangement uses TRBV6-5 and TRBJ2-3; D gene ambiguous. This CDR3 is built from 12 residues. Looked up from germline, CDR1 is MNHEY and CDR2 is SVGAGI. Trimming cost V 6 bases and J 10 bases, with 14 bases left between them. The CDR3 spells CASRPTHGAQYF. The CDR3 region has the DNA TGTGCCAGCAGGCCGACCCATGGGGCGCAGTATTTT.

This chain joins TRBV5-1 and TRBJ2-2; 9 positions agree with TRBD1. Trimming removed 6 bases from V and 2 bases from J; junction bases left unmatched: 5. Germline V lookup: CDR1 SGHRS, CDR2 YFSETQ. The CDR3 covers 15 residues. Here the CDR3 reads CASNPGQGNTGELFF. CDR3 in DNA: TGCGCCAGCAATCCGGGACAGGGAAACACCGGGGAGCTGTTTTTT. The whole variable domain, remainder taken from reference TRBV5-1 and TRBJ2-2, is KAGVTQTPRYLIKTRGQQVTLSCSPISGHRSVSWYQQTPGQGLQFLFEYFSETQRNKGNFPGRFSGRQFSNSRSEMNVSTLELGDSALYLCASNPGQGNTGELFFGEGSRLTVL.

The chain joins TRBV19 to TRBJ2-3; tentative D call: TRBD2 (6 bases). V dropped 1 base and J dropped 1 base, with 15 bases sitting between them. Looked up from germline, CDR1 is LNHDA and CDR2 is SQIVND (reference sequence). This CDR3 region has 17 residues. The CDR3 loop is CASSIVGLSFGTDTQYF. In nucleotides, the CDR3 is TGTGCCAGTAGTATAGTGGGACTCAGCTTCGGCACAGATACGCAGTATTTT. Looking up the rest from reference TRBV19 and TRBJ2-3 gives the full variable domain: DGGITQSPKYLFRKEGQNVTLSCEQNLNHDAMYWYRQDPGQGLRLIYYSQIVNDFQKGDIAEGYSVSREKKESFPLTVTSAQKNPTAFYLCASSIVGLSFGTDTQYFGPGTRLTVL.

This rearrangement joins TRBV14 to TRBJ1-4; D is unclear. This CDR3 comprises 16 residues. The germline CDR1 and CDR2 sequences are SGHDN and FVKESK. Trimming shortened V by 2 bases and J by 5 bases, and 15 bases separated the two germline ends. For the CDR3, the DNA is TGTGCCAGCAGCCAATCCCGAGGCAGCACGAATGAAAAACTGTTTTTT. Its protein is CASSQSRGSTNEKLFF.

CDR3 protein: CAWTAFSTDTQYF. Written as DNA, the CDR3 is TGTGCCTGGACTGCGTTCAGCACAGATACGCAGTATTTT. The V and J genes are TRBV30 and TRBJ2-3, with unresolved D. Germline V gene data show CDR1 as GTSNPN and CDR2 as SVGIG (reference sequence). The CDR3 is 13 residues long. Trimming cost V 4 bases and J 0 bases, with 8 bases left between them.

V is TRBV6-1 and J is TRBJ1-6; maybe TRBD1 (6 bases). The CDR3 totals 15 residues. V lost 1 base and J lost 9, with 13 bases in between. In germline, CDR1 is MNHNS, CDR2 SASEGT. DNA for the CDR3: TGTGCCAGCAGTGAAGAGGGGGGCTTGATTTCACCCCTCCACTTT. Amino acids: CASSEEGGLISPLHF.